Shown below are 13 T cell receptor beta chains from a single sample sequenced in a study of tumor-infiltrating lymphocytes in primary liver carcinoma. The blood RNA (from unsorted whole blood) was obtained, and germline DNA was also extracted. Total RNA (roughly 540 ng) served as template for TCR beta cDNA synthesis primed by a constant-region primer. A slightly modified ARM-PCR protocol with three nested multiplex PCR rounds produced these TCR beta libraries. The opening two PCR rounds, around 9 cycles each, paired TRBV1-TRBV30 forward primers with a C-beta reverse primer. TCRdb ran MiXCR on the multiplex PCR reads and lists one entry per CDR3 protein. The table has 330,000 or so distinct CDR3 sequences, around three fifths seen once. The sequencing sample was made of peripheral blood. The receptor set was obtained from a man aged 35-49 years with primary liver carcinoma and hepatitis B virus infection.

This clonotype occurred many times. This CDR3 reads CASSQAGTLSSYNEQFF. The CDR3 nucleotides read TGTGCCAGCAGCCAAGCCGGGACGCTGAGCTCCTACAATGAGCAGTTCTTC. The genes are TRBV4-2 and TRBJ2-1, with D perhaps assigned TRBD1 or TRBD2 (5 bases each). The CDR3 extends over 17 amino acids. Germline assignment: CDR1 LGHNA and CDR2 YNFKEQ. Trimming removed 1 base at V and 0 bases at J, with 13 bases between.

This clonotype was counted a few times. This chain links TRBV7-2 with TRBJ2-1; D is possibly TRBD1 or TRBD2 (5 bases each). Between the trimmed V and J ends, which lost 0 bases and 10 bases, there was a span of 13 bases. CDR3 length: 14 amino acids. The germline V gene has CDR1 SGHTA and CDR2 FQGNSA. This CDR3 reads CASSLARDHREQFF. The CDR3 bases are TGTGCCAGCAGCTTAGCTAGGGACCATAGGGAGCAGTTCTTC.

Note on this clonotype: A much bigger clone sits one base away, suggesting this may be a read error. The chain couples TRBV10-2 to TRBJ1-6; D perhaps matches TRBD1 (6 bases). V lost 0 bases to trimming and J lost 11 bases, with 20 bases between them. The CDR3 consists of 17 residues. Germline assignment: CDR1 WSHSY and CDR2 SAAADI. DNA of the CDR3: TGCGCCAGCAGTGAGTCGAGATTTAGAGAGGGGGATGCACCCCTCCACTTT. Translation gives CASSESRFREGDAPLHF.

A single count supports this clonotype. The CDR3 end shows no conserved phenylalanine or tryptophan, and so a read error is likely. J is TRBJ2-5 and V is TRBV29-1; D is possibly TRBD1 (7 bases). Germline V gene data show CDR1 as SQVTM and CDR2 as ANQGSEA. The CDR3 runs to 15 residues. In nucleotides, the CDR3 is TGCAGCGCTGAAACGGATAGGGGGCGGGGTGAGACCCAGTACTAC. Its translation: CSAETDRGRGETQYY.

This chain connects TRBV5-1 to TRBJ2-2; TRBD1 is a possible D gene (6 bases). CDR3 length: 13 residues. The V end lost 4 bases, the J end lost 7 bases, and 11 bases lay between the germline ends. From germline, CDR1 is SGHRS and CDR2 YFSETQ. In nucleotides, the CDR3 is TGCGCCAGCAGCGCTTGGACAGACGGGGAGCTGTTTTTT. Translated: CASSAWTDGELFF.

On this clonotype itself: Without the conserved terminal phenylalanine or tryptophan, this CDR3 likely stems from a read error. The chain carries TRBV6-6 and TRBJ1-1; D uncertain. The CDR3 spans 14 residues. CDR1 and CDR2 (germline): MNHNY, SVGAGI (reference sequence). The germline V and J ends were trimmed by 8 bases and 1 base, with 14 bases remaining between them. CDR3 loop: CASCEKGKNTEAFL. DNA for the CDR3: TGTGCCAGCTGTGAAAAAGGAAAGAACACTGAAGCTTTCTTA.

In its sample, this clonotype was seen once. This CDR3 fails to terminate in the conserved phenylalanine or tryptophan, so it likely reflects a read error. The rearrangement links TRBV11-2 to TRBJ2-7, with 11 positions matching TRBD1. This CDR3 spans 14 amino acids. The germline V gene has CDR1 SGHAT and CDR2 FQNNGV. Here the CDR3 reads CTSSPGTGGYEQYS. CDR3 nucleotides: TGTACCAGCAGTCCCGGGACAGGGGGCTACGAGCAGTACTCC.

A few counts support this clonotype. The V gene is TRBV28, the J gene TRBJ2-3; possibly TRBD2 for D (6 bases). V lost 6 bases to trimming and J lost 2 bases, with 18 bases between them. Germline assignment: CDR1 MDHEN and CDR2 SYDVKM. The CDR3 contains 16 residues. The CDR3 is CASSQLRDSATDTQYF. CDR3 DNA: TGTGCCAGCAGCCAGCTCCGGGACTCAGCCACAGATACGCAGTATTTT.

Worth noting for this clonotype: Germline is not matched at one junction end, which may reflect a read error. The chain uses TRBV6-5 and TRBJ2-1, with D maybe TRBD1 (5 bases). CDR1 and CDR2 (germline): MNHEY, SVGAGI. The CDR3 contains 14 residues. CDR3 protein: CASSIGARGNEQLF. In DNA, the CDR3 is TGTGCCAGCAGTATAGGGGCGCGAGGCAATGAGCAGTTATTC.

The chain couples TRBV24-1 to TRBJ2-4; no definite D call. Trimming removed 5 bases from V and 5 bases from J, with 12 bases in between. This CDR3 has 14 residues. Looked up from germline, CDR1 is KGHDR and CDR2 is SFDVKD. This CDR3 reads CATSARGGENIQYF. The CDR3 coding sequence is TGTGCCACCAGTGCGCGTGGTGGCGAAAACATTCAGTACTTC.

As to this clonotype: One end of the junction does not line up with germline, which may come from a read error. This chain uses TRBV10-3 with TRBJ2-1; tentatively, D is TRBD1 (5 bases). This CDR3 is built from 13 residues. CDR1 and CDR2 (germline): ENHRY, SYGVKD. CDR3 coding DNA: TGTACCATCAGTGCCAAGCAGGGATTTGAGCAGTTCTTC. Its translation: CTISAKQGFEQFF.

This clonotype came up a few times. V is TRBV10-2 and J is TRBJ2-7; D remains ambiguous. This CDR3 comprises 11 residues. CDR1 WSHSY and CDR2 SAAADI come from the germline V gene. V was pared by 4 bases and J by 8 bases, with 9 bases between. DNA of the CDR3: TGCGCCAGCAGTGGAGGATACAAGCAGTACTTC. This encodes CASSGGYKQYF.

The chain combines TRBV28 with TRBJ2-2; TRBD1 agrees at 8 bases. The germline V gene has CDR1 MDHEN and CDR2 SYDVKM. The V gene end was trimmed by 7 bases and the J gene end by 3 bases; junction bases not matched to a gene: 10. The CDR3 runs 16 residues. Here the CDR3 reads CASITTGAADTGELFF. Here the CDR3 DNA reads TGTGCCAGCATTACGACAGGGGCCGCAGACACCGGGGAGCTGTTTTTT. The entire variable domain, with the rest obtained from reference TRBV28 and TRBJ2-2, is as follows: DVKVTQSSRYLVKRTGEKVFLECVQDMDHENMFWYRQDPGLGLRLIYFSYDVKMKEKGDIPEGYSVSREKKERFSLILESASTNQTSMYLCASITTGAADTGELFFGEGSRLTVL.